What follows is one T cell receptor beta chain and its context. Antigen unknown. V shed 1 base, J shed 1 base, and the junction held 6 bases outside the gene matches. The CDR3 contains 17 residues. Germline V gene lookup returns CDR1 LNHDA and CDR2 SQIVND (reference sequence). The assay was immunoSEQ multiplex PCR, and TCRdb's table has in-frame clones only and misses some. In the table there are about 97,000 clones, approximately 84% of which are singletons. The sample is drawn from a study of T cell responses to AZD1222 COVID-19 vaccine. Looking at the study overall: Pooled samples include second doses given at about 4 or 12 weeks. Study-wide results and caveats: Spike-specific TCR breadth and depth were elevated following two AZD1222 doses. Spike-spanning, vaccine-associated CD4 TCRs were dominant at 160-218 and 743-854. Per reports, nearly half of all spike-specific TCRs target regions that are unmutated in variants.

The chain links TRBV19 to TRBJ1-1; 10 nucleotides align to TRBD1. This material consisted of peripheral blood, taken on day 0 of AZD1222 vaccination. The origin of this receptor is an adult in good health. The DNA of the CDR3 is TGTGCCAGTAGTATAGGACAGGGGGCGTTATGGAACACTGAAGCTTTCTTT. Translated: CASSIGQGALWNTEAFF.